The following is a TCR beta chain sequence with its context. The RNA, 0.5 to 1 ug, was put through reverse transcription using random hexamers. TCRdb reprocessed the immunoSEQ multiplex PCR reads via MiXCR and lists one record per CDR3 protein. This table has about 160,000 distinct CDR3 sequences, approximately 94% appearing once. These data come from a study of CD8 T cells in Susac syndrome. This CDR3 contains 16 residues. V gave up 2 bases and J gave up 4 bases; unmatched junction bases: 7. It was negative isolation that provided the CD8+ and CD4+ T cells, whereas TEMRA cells were enriched by FACS. V usage is TRBV23-1 and J usage is TRBJ1-5, with 8 nucleotides matching TRBD1. TRBV23-1 is assigned to the ORF class and has an uncertain function. The source is a human donor with multiple sclerosis. Specimen: CD4+ T cells from PBMCs. In DNA, the CDR3 is TGCGCCAGCAGTCAACGTAGGCAGGGGGCTAATCAGCCCCAGCATTTT. It is translated as CASSQRRQGANQPQHF.